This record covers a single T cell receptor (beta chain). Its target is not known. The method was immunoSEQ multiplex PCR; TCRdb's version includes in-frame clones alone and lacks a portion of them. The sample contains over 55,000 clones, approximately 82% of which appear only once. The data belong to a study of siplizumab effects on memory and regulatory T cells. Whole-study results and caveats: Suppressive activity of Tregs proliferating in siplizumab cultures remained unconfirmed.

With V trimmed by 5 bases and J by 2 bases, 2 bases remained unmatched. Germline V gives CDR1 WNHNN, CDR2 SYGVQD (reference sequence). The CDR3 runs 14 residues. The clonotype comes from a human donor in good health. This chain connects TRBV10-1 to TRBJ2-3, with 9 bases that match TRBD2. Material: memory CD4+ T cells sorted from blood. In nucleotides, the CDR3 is TGCGCCAGCAGTCTAGCGGGACCCACAGATACGCAGTATTTT. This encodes CASSLAGPTDTQYF.